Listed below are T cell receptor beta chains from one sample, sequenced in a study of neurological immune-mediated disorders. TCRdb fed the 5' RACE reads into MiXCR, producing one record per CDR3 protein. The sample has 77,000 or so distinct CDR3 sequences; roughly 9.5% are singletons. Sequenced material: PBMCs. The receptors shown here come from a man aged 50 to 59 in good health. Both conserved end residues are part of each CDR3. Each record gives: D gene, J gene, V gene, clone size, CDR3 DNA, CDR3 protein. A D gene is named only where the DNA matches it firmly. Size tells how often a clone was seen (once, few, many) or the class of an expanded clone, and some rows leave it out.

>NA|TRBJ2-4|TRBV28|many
TGTGCCAGCAGTTTACGGACAGCGAACATTCAGTACTTC
CASSLRTANIQYF
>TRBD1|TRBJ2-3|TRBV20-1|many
TGCAGTGCTCCGGGACAGGGGGCAGATACGCAGTATTTT
CSAPGQGADTQYF
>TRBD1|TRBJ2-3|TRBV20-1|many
TGCAGTGCTCCCCTGGGACAGGGAAGGAACACGCAGTATTTT
CSAPLGQGRNTQYF
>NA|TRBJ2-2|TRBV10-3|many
TGTGCCATCAGTGAACCGGCCCACACCGGGGAGCTGTTTTTT
CAISEPAHTGELFF
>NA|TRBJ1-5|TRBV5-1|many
TGCGCCAGCAGCTTAGGTCAGGATCATCAGCCCCAGCATTTT
CASSLGQDHQPQHF
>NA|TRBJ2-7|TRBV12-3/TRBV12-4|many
TGTGCCAGCAGTTTTCTGGGGCTCGGGCAGTACTTC
CASSFLGLGQYF
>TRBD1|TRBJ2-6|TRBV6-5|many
TGTGCCAGCAAACAGGGGTCCTCTGGGGCCAACGTCCTGACTTTC
CASKQGSSGANVLTF
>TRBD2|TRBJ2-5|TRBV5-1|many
TGCGCCAGCAGCTCACCGGGACTAGCGGGCCAAGAGACCCAGTACTTC
CASSSPGLAGQETQYF
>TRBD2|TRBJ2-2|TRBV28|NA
TGTGCCAGTAGTGCGACTAGCGCCACCGGGGAGCTGTTTTTT
CASSATSATGELFF
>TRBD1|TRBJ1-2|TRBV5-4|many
TGTGCCAGCAGCTCCCAGGGGGCGATGGGCTACACCTTC
CASSSQGAMGYTF
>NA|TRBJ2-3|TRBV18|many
TGTGCCAGCTCACCACAGTCTCGGGATACGCAGTATTTT
CASSPQSRDTQYF
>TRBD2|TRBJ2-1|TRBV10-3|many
TGTGCCATCAGAAGAGCGGGAGGACTACGCAATGAGCAGTTCTTC
CAIRRAGGLRNEQFF
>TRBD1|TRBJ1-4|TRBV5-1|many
TGCGCCAGCAGCTTGGCGCCGGGACAGGGAGCCACTAATGAAAAACTGTTTTTT
CASSLAPGQGATNEKLFF
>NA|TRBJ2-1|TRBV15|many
TGTGCCACCAGCAGAGATAAAATGACCCCGCAGCTATCCTACAATGAGCAGTTCTTC
CATSRDKMTPQLSYNEQFF
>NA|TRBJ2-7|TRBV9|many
TGTGCCAGCACGGGCCCCGGGGAGGTGCAGTACTTC
CASTGPGEVQYF
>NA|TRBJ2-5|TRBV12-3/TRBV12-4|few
TGTGCCAGCAGTTCGGCAGGGGTTCGGGAGACCCAGTACTTC
CASSSAGVRETQYF
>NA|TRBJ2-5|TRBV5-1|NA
TGCTCCAGCAGCTTGGTCGGGGCTTCAAACGAAGAGACCCAGTACTTC
CSSSLVGASNEETQYF
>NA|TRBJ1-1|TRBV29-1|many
TGCAGCGTTTCCGGGGTTATGAACACTGAAGCTTTCTTT
CSVSGVMNTEAFF
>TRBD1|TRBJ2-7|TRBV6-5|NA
TGTGCCAGCAGAACAACACGGGACAGGAGGGACTACGAGCAGTACTTC
CASRTTRDRRDYEQYF
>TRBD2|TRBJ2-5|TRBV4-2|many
TGTGCCAGCAGCCAAGATCAAGGACTAGCTTGGCAAGAGACCCAGTACTTC
CASSQDQGLAWQETQYF
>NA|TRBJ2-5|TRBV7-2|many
TGTGCCAGCAGCTCCCCGGTGGATGAGACCCAGTACTTC
CASSSPVDETQYF
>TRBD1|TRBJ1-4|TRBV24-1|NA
TGTGCCACCAGTTCCGGGGACAGTGAAAAACTGTTTTTT
CATSSGDSEKLFF
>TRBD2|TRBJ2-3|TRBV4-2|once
TGTGCCAGCAGCCCACTGGGAACCCCGGGAGGGGTCACAGATACGCAGTATTTT
CASSPLGTPGGVTDTQYF
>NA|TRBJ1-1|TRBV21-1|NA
TGTGCCAGCAGCCCTCAGAGGGAGCACACTGAAGCTTTCTTT
CASSPQREHTEAFF
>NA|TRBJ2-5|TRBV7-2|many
TGTGCCAGCAGCCTTGACCTCGGGACTTCGGGGACCCAGTACTTC
CASSLDLGTSGTQYF
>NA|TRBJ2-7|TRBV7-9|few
TGTGCCAGCAGCTCCCTGACTGAGCCCCCACCTAGGGAGCAGTACTTC
CASSSLTEPPPREQYF
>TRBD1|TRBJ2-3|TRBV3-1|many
TGTGCCAGCAGCCAGCGACAGGGGTGGTCCACAGATACGCAGTATTTT
CASSQRQGWSTDTQYF
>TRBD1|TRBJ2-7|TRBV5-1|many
TGCGCCAGCAGCTTGGCACCGGGACAGGGAATCTACGAGCAGTACTTC
CASSLAPGQGIYEQYF
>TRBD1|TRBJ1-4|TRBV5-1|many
TGCGCCAGCAGCGAGACGACAGGGAGTGAAAAACTGTTTTTT
CASSETTGSEKLFF
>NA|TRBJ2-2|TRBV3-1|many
TGTGCCAGCAGCCGGGAGGACAGCTTGAACACCGGGGAGCTGTTTTTT
CASSREDSLNTGELFF
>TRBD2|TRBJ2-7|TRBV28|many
TGTGCCAGCAGTTCACCAAGCGGGAGGGGATACGAGCAGTACTTC
CASSSPSGRGYEQYF
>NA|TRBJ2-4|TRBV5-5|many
TGTGCCAGCAGCCCCGGGTATTTGGACGCCAAAAACATTCAGTACTTC
CASSPGYLDAKNIQYF
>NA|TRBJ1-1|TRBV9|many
TGTGCCAGCAGCCTGTCGATCTCCGACACTGAAGCTTTCTTT
CASSLSISDTEAFF
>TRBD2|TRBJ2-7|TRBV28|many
TGTGCCAGCACCCCCGCGACTAGCGACTCCTACGAGCAGTACTTC
CASTPATSDSYEQYF
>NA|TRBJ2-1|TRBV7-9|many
TGTGCCAGCAGCACACAGGGTTGGGCCTACAATGAGCAGTTCTTC
CASSTQGWAYNEQFF
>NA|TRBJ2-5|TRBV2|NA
TGTGCCAACCCAGGTCCCCTCCAAGAGACCCAGTACTTC
CANPGPLQETQYF
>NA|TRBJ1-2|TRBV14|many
TGTGCCAGCAGCCCATCTAGGGGAAGGGCTAACTATGGCTACACCTTC
CASSPSRGRANYGYTF
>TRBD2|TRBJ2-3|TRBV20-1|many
TGCAGTGCCTCCGGGACTAGCGGGACCCTGGGGGATACGCAGTATTTT
CSASGTSGTLGDTQYF
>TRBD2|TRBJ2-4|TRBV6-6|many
TGTGCCAGCAGTTATGGGGCGGGAGGGCAGGAGTACTTC
CASSYGAGGQEYF
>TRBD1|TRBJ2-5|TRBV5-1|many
TGCGCCAGCAGCTTCCAGGGACAGACGGAGACCCAGTACTTC
CASSFQGQTETQYF
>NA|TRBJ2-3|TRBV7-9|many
TGTGCCAGCAGCCCCGACAGGGGCGGGAGCGATACGCAGTATTTT
CASSPDRGGSDTQYF
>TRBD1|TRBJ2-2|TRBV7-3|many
TGTGCCAGCAGCCCTAGTTCACAGGGGATAACCTCCGGGGAGCTGTTTTTT
CASSPSSQGITSGELFF
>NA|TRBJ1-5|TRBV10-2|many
TGCGCCAGCAGTGTCACAGATAGCAATCAGCCCCAGCATTTT
CASSVTDSNQPQHF
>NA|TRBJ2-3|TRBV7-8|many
TGTGCCAGCAGCTCGTACCTACAGTTAGATACGCAGTATTTT
CASSSYLQLDTQYF
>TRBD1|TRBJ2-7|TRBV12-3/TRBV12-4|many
TGTGCCAGCAGATCCAGACAGGGGGGGGACTACGAGCAGTACTTC
CASRSRQGGDYEQYF
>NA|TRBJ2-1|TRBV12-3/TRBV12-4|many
TGTGCCAGCAGTTTAGACTACAGCCCCGAGAGGTTCTTC
CASSLDYSPERFF
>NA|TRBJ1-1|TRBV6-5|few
TGTGCCAGCAGTTGGGGGGGGATGAACACTGAAGCTTTCTTT
CASSWGGMNTEAFF
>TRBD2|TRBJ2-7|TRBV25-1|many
TGTGCCAGCAGTGAGCCGGGACTACCAGGCTCCTACGAGCAGTACTTC
CASSEPGLPGSYEQYF
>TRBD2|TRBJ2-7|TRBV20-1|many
TGCAGTCCTGCGGTGGGAGCGGGGGGGCAGTACTTC
CSPAVGAGGQYF
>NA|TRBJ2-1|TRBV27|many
TGTGCCAGCAGTTACAGACCCAACAATGAGCAGTTCTTC
CASSYRPNNEQFF
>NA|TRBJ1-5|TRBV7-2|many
TGTGCCAGCAGCTTGGGGAGGGGAAGCAATCAGCCCCAGCATTTT
CASSLGRGSNQPQHF
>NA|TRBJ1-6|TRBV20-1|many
TGCAGTGCTAGAGATCCAGGGCCCCATTCACCCCTCCACTTT
CSARDPGPHSPLHF
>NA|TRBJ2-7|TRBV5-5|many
TGTGCCAGCAGCTTGATGTATCGGTCCAGGAGCCAGGACGAGCAGTACTTC
CASSLMYRSRSQDEQYF
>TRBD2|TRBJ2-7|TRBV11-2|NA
TGTGCCAGCAGCTTAGGGACGGGGGGGCAGATTTGGGAGCAGTACTTC
CASSLGTGGQIWEQYF
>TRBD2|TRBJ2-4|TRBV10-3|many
TGTGCCATCAGTTCCGGGGGGGCTGATGGTAACATTCAGTACTTC
CAISSGGADGNIQYF
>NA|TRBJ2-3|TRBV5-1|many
TGCGCCAGCAAACAGGGAACAGGCACAGATACGCAGTATTTT
CASKQGTGTDTQYF
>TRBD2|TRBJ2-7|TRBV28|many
TGTGCCAGCAGTCCCTTAGCGGGGGGTACCTACGAGCAGTACTTC
CASSPLAGGTYEQYF
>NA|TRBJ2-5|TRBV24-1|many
TGTGCCACCAGTGAAGGGACCTACCAAGAGACCCAGTACTTC
CATSEGTYQETQYF
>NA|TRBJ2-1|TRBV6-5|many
TGTGCCAGCAGTTCCCCTCGGCCTACCAGGAATTTATACAATGAGCAGTTCTTC
CASSSPRPTRNLYNEQFF
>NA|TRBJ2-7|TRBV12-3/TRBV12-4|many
TGTGCCAGCAGTTCCTCAGATGGTTTAGTGGGGTCCGAGCAGTACTTC
CASSSSDGLVGSEQYF